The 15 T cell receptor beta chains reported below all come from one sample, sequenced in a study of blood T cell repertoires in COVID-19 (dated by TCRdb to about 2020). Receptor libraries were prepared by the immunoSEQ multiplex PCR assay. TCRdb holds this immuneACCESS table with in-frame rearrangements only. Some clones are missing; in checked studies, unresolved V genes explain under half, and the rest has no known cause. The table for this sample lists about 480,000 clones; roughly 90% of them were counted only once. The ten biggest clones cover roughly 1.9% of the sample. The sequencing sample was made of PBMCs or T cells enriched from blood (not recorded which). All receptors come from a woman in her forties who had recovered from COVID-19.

DNA of the CDR3: TGTGCCAGCAGCCAACAGAATTTGAACACTGAAGCTTTCTTT. Its protein is CASSQQNLNTEAFF. J is TRBJ1-1 and V is TRBV11-2; D unresolved. The CDR3 loop spans 14 amino acids. The germline V and J ends were trimmed by 5 bases and 0 bases, with 10 bases remaining between them. Germline loops: CDR1 SGHAT, CDR2 FQNNGV. Together with reference TRBV11-2 and TRBJ1-1, the CDR3 gives the full variable domain: EAGVAQSPRYKIIEKRQSVAFWCNPISGHATLYWYQQILGQGPKLLIQFQNNGVVDDSQLPKDRFSAERLKGVDSTLKIQPAKLEDSAVYLCASSQQNLNTEAFFGQGTRLTVV.

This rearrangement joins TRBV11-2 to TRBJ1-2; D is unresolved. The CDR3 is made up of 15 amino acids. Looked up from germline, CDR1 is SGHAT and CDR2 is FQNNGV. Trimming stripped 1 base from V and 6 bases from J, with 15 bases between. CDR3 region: CASSLGSGTNDGYTF. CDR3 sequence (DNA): TGTGCCAGCAGCTTAGGGTCAGGTACGAATGATGGCTACACCTTC.

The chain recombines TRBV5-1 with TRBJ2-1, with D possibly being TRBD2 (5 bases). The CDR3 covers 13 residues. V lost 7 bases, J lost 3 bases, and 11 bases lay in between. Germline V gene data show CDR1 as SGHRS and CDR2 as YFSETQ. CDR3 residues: CASQNGIYNEQFF. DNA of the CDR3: TGCGCCAGCCAAAACGGGATCTACAATGAGCAGTTCTTC.

CDR3 region: CASSLGDVLGTPSYNEQFF. CDR3 DNA sequence: TGTGCCAGCAGCTTAGGAGACGTTTTAGGGACACCCTCCTACAATGAGCAGTTCTTC. The genes are TRBV7-8 and TRBJ2-1, with D maybe TRBD1 (6 bases). This CDR3 has 19 residues. V was cut by 1 base and J by 0 bases, with 19 bases left in between. Germline V gene data show CDR1 as SGHVS and CDR2 as FQNEAQ. The full variable domain, rest sourced from reference TRBV7-8 and TRBJ2-1, is GAGVSQSPRYKVAKRGQDVALRCDPISGHVSLFWYQQALGQGPEFLTYFQNEAQLDKSGLPSDRFFAERPEGSVSTLKIQRTQQEDSAVYLCASSLGDVLGTPSYNEQFFGPGTRLTVL.

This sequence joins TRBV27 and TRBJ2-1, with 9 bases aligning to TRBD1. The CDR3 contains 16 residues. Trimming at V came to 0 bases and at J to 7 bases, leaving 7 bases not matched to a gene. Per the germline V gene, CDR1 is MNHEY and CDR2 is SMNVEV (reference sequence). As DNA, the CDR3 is TGTGCCAGCAGTTTATCAATACAGACAGGGGGAAATGAGCAGTTCTTC. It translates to CASSLSIQTGGNEQFF.

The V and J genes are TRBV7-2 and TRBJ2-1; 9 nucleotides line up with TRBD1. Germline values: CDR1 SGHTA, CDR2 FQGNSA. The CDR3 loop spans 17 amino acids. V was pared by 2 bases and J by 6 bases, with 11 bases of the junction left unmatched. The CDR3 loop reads CASSLMAQGTGRNEQFF. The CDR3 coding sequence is TGTGCCAGCAGCTTAATGGCCCAGGGGACAGGGCGCAATGAGCAGTTCTTC.

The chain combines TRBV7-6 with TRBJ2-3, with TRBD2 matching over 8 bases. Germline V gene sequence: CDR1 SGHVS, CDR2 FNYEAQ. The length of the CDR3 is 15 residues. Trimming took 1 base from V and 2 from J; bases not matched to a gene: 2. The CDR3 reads CASSLELAVTDTQYF. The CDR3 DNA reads TGTGCCAGCAGCTTAGAACTAGCGGTCACAGATACGCAGTATTTT.

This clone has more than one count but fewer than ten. The DNA of the CDR3 is TGTGCCAGCAGCCTCCCTGAGGAGGAGAACACTGAAGCTTTCTTT. Its translation is CASSLPEEENTEAFF. V is TRBV13 and J is TRBJ1-1, with no clear D. Trimming took 5 bases from V and 1 from J, leaving 14 bases between them. CDR1 PRHDT and CDR2 FYEKMQ come from the germline V gene (reference sequence). The CDR3 covers 15 residues.

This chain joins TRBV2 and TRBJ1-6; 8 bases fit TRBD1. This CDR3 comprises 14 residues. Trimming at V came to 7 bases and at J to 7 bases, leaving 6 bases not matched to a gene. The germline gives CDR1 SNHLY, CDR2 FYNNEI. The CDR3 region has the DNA TGTGCCAGCACCGGAAGACAGGGGAATTCACCCCTCCACTTT. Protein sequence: CASTGRQGNSPLHF.

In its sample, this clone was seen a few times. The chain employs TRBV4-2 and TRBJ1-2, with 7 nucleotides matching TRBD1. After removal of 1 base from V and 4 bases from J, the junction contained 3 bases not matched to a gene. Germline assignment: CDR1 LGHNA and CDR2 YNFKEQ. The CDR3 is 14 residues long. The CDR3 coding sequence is TGTGCCAGCAGCCAAGGACAGGGAGGCTATGGCTACACCTTC. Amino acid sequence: CASSQGQGGYGYTF.

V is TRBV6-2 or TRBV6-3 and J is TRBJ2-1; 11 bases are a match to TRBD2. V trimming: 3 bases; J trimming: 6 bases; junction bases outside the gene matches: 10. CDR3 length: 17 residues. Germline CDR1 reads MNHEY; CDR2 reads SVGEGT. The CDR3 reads CASSYKRRLAGGNEQFF. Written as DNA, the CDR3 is TGTGCCAGCAGTTATAAAAGGCGGCTAGCGGGAGGCAATGAGCAGTTCTTC.

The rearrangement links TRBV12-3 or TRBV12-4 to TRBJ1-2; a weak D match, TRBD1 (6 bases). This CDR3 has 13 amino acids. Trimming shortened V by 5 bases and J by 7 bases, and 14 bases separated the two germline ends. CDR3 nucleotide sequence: TGTGCCAGCAGTCCAAATACAGGGACTGGCTACACCTTC. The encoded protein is CASSPNTGTGYTF.

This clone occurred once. CDR3 nucleotide sequence: TGTGCCAGCAGCTTAGCGGGGCCCACCGGGGGGACCAATGAGCAGTTCTTC. This gives the protein CASSLAGPTGGTNEQFF. V is TRBV7-2 and J is TRBJ2-1; 7 positions agree with TRBD2. Germline CDR1 and CDR2: SGHTA and FQGNSA. The CDR3 is 17 residues long. V shed 0 bases, J shed 6 bases, and the junction held 11 bases outside the gene matches.

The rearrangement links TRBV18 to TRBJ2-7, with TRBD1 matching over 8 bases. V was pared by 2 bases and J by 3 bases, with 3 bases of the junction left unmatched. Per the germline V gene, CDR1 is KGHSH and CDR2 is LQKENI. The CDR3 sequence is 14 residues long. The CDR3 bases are TGTGCCAGCTCACCAGCAGGGGGCTACTACGAGCAGTACTTC. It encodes CASSPAGGYYEQYF.

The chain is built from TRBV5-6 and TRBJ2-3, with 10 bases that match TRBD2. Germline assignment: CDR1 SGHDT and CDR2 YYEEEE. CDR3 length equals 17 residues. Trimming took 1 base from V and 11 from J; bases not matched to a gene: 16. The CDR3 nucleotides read TGTGCCAGCAGCTTGTTTCAGGGGCTCGTAGCGGGAGGAAGGCAGTATTTT. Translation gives CASSLFQGLVAGGRQYF.